This T cell receptor (beta chain) was sequenced during a study of blood T cell repertoires in COVID-19. Study in general: The cDNA or gDNA used as material had been derived from T cells, B-cell-depleted T cells, or PBMCs.

Generated by immunoSEQ multiplex PCR, the TCRdb table keeps only in-frame clones and is missing some. Of some 200,000 clones listed, around 89% are singletons. Allocation to cohorts depended on clinical history reported by the participants. The source is a woman aged 18-29 years who had recovered from COVID-19. The sample comprised PBMCs or T cells enriched from blood (not recorded which).

CDR3 region: CASSLGGRGYEQYF. The CDR3 coding sequence is TGTGCCAGCAGCTTAGGTGGGCGGGGCTACGAGCAGTACTTC. The chain carries TRBV7-2 and TRBJ2-7; possible D gene TRBD2, 6 bases. This CDR3 spans 14 amino acids. CDR1 SGHTA and CDR2 FQGNSA come from the germline V gene. Trimming cost V 1 base and J 3 bases, with 10 bases left between them.